One sample yielded the 26 T cell receptor beta chains listed below, sequenced in a study of cytomegalovirus exposure and HLA in healthy donors. Primers: 60 Vbeta forward and 13 Jbeta reverse. Assay used: immunoSEQ multiplex PCR; TCRdb lists only in-frame clones, some missing. The top ten clones hold around 5.5% of a sample with 81,000 or so clones, approximately 60% of them seen once. The specimen was PBMCs. The origin of the receptors is a woman in her twenties or thirties in good health and CMV-seropositive.

This clone showed up just a few times. This chain uses TRBV28 with TRBJ2-1, with D possibly TRBD1 on 6 matching bases. The V gene lost 7 bases and the J gene lost 3 bases, with 19 bases spanning the gap. Looked up from germline, CDR1 is MDHEN and CDR2 is SYDVKM. The CDR3 extends over 16 amino acids. The CDR3 DNA sequence: TGTGCCAGCACTCTGAGGACAGACAGCGGCTACAATGAGCAGTTCTTC. This encodes CASTLRTDSGYNEQFF.

The chain links TRBV5-5 to TRBJ1-1; perhaps TRBD1 as D (6 bases). The CDR3 contains 17 residues. Germline V gene sequence: CDR1 SGHKS, CDR2 YYEKEE (reference sequence). V was trimmed by 1 base and J by 0 bases, leaving 16 bases between them. CDR3 DNA: TGTGCCAGCAGCTTGACCGCAAACAGGGCAATGAACACTGAAGCTTTCTTT. Encoded protein: CASSLTANRAMNTEAFF.

The chain uses TRBV7-2 and TRBJ2-3, with 7 bases lining up with TRBD2. The CDR3 sequence is 15 residues long. V gave up 5 bases and J gave up 2 bases; unmatched junction bases: 7. Germline V gene lookup returns CDR1 SGHTA and CDR2 FQGNSA. The DNA for the CDR3 is TGTGCCAGCAGCCCAGGGACTACCCCCACAGATACGCAGTATTTT. It codes for CASSPGTTPTDTQYF.

The chain couples TRBV7-6 to TRBJ2-2; 9 nucleotides line up with TRBD1. There are 15 residues in the CDR3. Trimming took 5 bases from V and 5 from J; bases not matched to a gene: 6. CDR1 SGHVS and CDR2 FNYEAQ come from the germline V gene. The CDR3 DNA follows: TGTGCCAGCAGCCGGACAGGGGCGTTAACCGGGGAGCTGTTTTTT. Translated, it gives CASSRTGALTGELFF.

The J gene is TRBJ1-1, the V gene TRBV9; D gene uncertain. The CDR3 is made up of 16 amino acids. Per germline, CDR1 SGDLS and CDR2 YYNGEE. V gave up 6 bases and J gave up 5 bases, with 23 bases separating them. The CDR3 loop is CASNIDRGLGSTEAFF. The CDR3 nucleotides are TGTGCCAGCAACATCGACCGTGGACTTGGTTCTACTGAAGCTTTCTTT.

The rearrangement uses TRBV6-5 and TRBJ1-6, with 9 nucleotides matching TRBD1. With 6 bases clipped from V and 9 bases from J, the junction kept 6 bases outside the gene matches. This CDR3 is built from 14 residues. Germline-derived CDR1 and CDR2 are MNHEY and SVGAGI. CDR3 amino acids: CASSLSTGGSPLHF. In DNA form, the CDR3 reads TGTGCCAGCAGCCTTTCGACAGGGGGTTCACCCCTCCACTTT.

This clone was counted between two and nine times. The chain carries TRBV7-3 and TRBJ2-7; tentative D call: TRBD2 (6 bases). Per germline, CDR1 SGHTA and CDR2 FQGTGA. V dropped 1 base and J dropped 3 bases, with 13 bases sitting between them. The CDR3 is 15 residues long. In DNA, the CDR3 is TGTGCCAGCAGCTTAAGCGGAGGGACGGTCTACGAGCAGTACTTC. It translates to CASSLSGGTVYEQYF.

This chain uses TRBV11-2 with TRBJ1-2; D may be TRBD1 (5 bases). Trimming took off 4 bases at V and 8 bases at J, with 17 bases between the two ends. Germline CDR1 SGHAT, CDR2 FQNNGV. The CDR3 covers 14 residues. The CDR3 nucleotides read TGTGCCAGCAGCTCCGCCGGAGGGGTAGGCGGCTACACCTTC. As protein: CASSSAGGVGGYTF.

The chain has TRBV7-2 and TRBJ2-3; unclear D gene. Trimming left V 3 bases short and J 6 bases short, with 7 bases between. This CDR3 spans 12 amino acids. Germline CDR1 SGHTA, CDR2 FQGNSA. The CDR3 DNA reads TGTGCCAGCAGCTTCTTCGGGGATACGCAGTATTTT. Encoded protein: CASSFFGDTQYF.

The genes are TRBV7-9 and TRBJ1-2; TRBD1 might be the D (6 bases). The V end was cut by 2 bases, the J end by 3 bases, with 16 bases between. Germline CDR1 and CDR2: SEHNR and FQNEAQ (reference sequence). This CDR3 has 16 residues. The CDR3 loop reads CASSLNQGSKDYGYTF. CDR3 nucleotides: TGTGCCAGCAGCTTAAACCAGGGGAGTAAGGACTATGGCTACACCTTC.

This clone has only one observation. A read error may account for a junction end that differs from germline. The chain carries TRBV27 and TRBJ1-2; 7 bases are a match to TRBD1. Germline CDR1 and CDR2: MNHEY and SMNVEV (reference sequence). The CDR3 is made up of 13 amino acids. The CDR3 DNA reads TGTGCCAGCAGTTTATTCAGGGGGATAGGCTACCCCTTC. Translated: CASSLFRGIGYPF.

This rearrangement joins TRBV20-1 to TRBJ2-2; D is possibly TRBD1 (6 bases). The CDR3 consists of 10 residues. CDR1 is DFQATT, CDR2 SNEGSKA, per germline (reference sequence). Between the trimmed V and J ends, which lost 6 bases and 10 bases, there was a span of 9 bases. CDR3 protein: CSAKGEELFF. The DNA of the CDR3 is TGCAGTGCAAAGGGGGAGGAGCTGTTTTTT.

The genes are TRBV5-1 and TRBJ1-2, with a weak D call TRBD1 (5 bases). CDR3 length: 13 residues. Trimming shortened V by 3 bases and J by 8 bases, and 14 bases separated the two germline ends. Germline CDR1 reads SGHRS; CDR2 reads YFSETQ. Written as DNA, the CDR3 is TGCGCCAGCAGCTCAGGGCCGGGCGGCGGCTACACCTTC. Protein: CASSSGPGGGYTF.

This clone has just a few counts. The chain employs TRBV9 and TRBJ1-1; 7 bases line up with TRBD1. V shed 0 bases and J 6 bases; nucleotides not matched to a gene: 11. The CDR3 loop spans 16 amino acids. Germline CDR1 and CDR2: SGDLS and YYNGEE. The CDR3 loop is CASSVVQGRIGPEAFF. Written as DNA, the CDR3 is TGTGCCAGCAGCGTAGTACAGGGGAGAATAGGCCCTGAAGCTTTCTTT.

The rearrangement joins TRBV19 to TRBJ2-5, with TRBD2 matching 7 bases. The germline CDR1 and CDR2 sequences are LNHDA and SQIVND (reference sequence). The CDR3 has 15 amino acids. Trimming cost V 4 bases and J 1 base; bases outside gene matches: 6. This chain's CDR3 is CASSTKGLSQETQYF. The CDR3 nucleotides are TGTGCCAGTAGTACGAAGGGACTATCCCAAGAGACCCAGTACTTC. Full variable domain (outside the CDR3, taken from reference TRBV19 and TRBJ2-5): DGGITQSPKYLFRKEGQNVTLSCEQNLNHDAMYWYRQDPGQGLRLIYYSQIVNDFQKGDIAEGYSVSREKKESFPLTVTSAQKNPTAFYLCASSTKGLSQETQYFGPGTRLLVL.

J is TRBJ2-3 and V is TRBV10-3, with 9 bases aligning to TRBD2. V lost 0 bases, J lost 1 base, and 5 bases stayed unmatched. The CDR3 length is 17 residues. Germline loops: CDR1 ENHRY, CDR2 SYGVKD. The CDR3 DNA is TGTGCCATCAGTGAGTCGCTAGCGGGGTTGGGCACAGATACGCAGTATTTT. Amino acids: CAISESLAGLGTDTQYF.

The chain employs TRBV5-1 and TRBJ2-5; 10 nucleotides line up with TRBD2. The V segment lost 0 bases and the J segment 2 bases; nucleotides outside the gene matches: 4. This CDR3 is 16 amino acids long. In germline, CDR1 is SGHRS, CDR2 YFSETQ. This CDR3 is CASSLAPSGGQETQYF. DNA of the CDR3: TGCGCCAGCAGCTTGGCCCCTAGCGGGGGTCAAGAGACCCAGTACTTC.

Written as DNA, the CDR3 is TGTGCCAGCAGCGAGGGGACAGCGAACACCGGGGAGCTGTTTTTT. This codes for CASSEGTANTGELFF. The V call is TRBV9, the J call TRBJ2-2; 7 bases are shared with TRBD1. V trimming: 3 bases; J trimming: 0 bases; junction bases outside the gene matches: 2. Germline V gives CDR1 SGDLS, CDR2 YYNGEE. There are 15 residues in the CDR3. The variable domain in full, completed from reference TRBV9 and TRBJ2-2, reads DSGVTQTPKHLITATGQRVTLRCSPRSGDLSVYWYQQSLDQGLQFLIQYYNGEERAKGNILERFSAQQFPDLHSELNLSSLELGDSALYFCASSEGTANTGELFFGEGSRLTVL.

V usage is TRBV18 and J usage is TRBJ1-4, with 9 bases lining up with TRBD1. The J segment lost 5 bases and the V segment lost 6 bases, leaving 10 bases of the junction unmatched. This CDR3 region has 16 residues. Looked up from germline, CDR1 is KGHSH and CDR2 is LQKENI. CDR3 DNA sequence: TGTGCCAGCTCCCAATCGAAAGGGACAGGGAATGAAAAACTGTTTTTT. Protein: CASSQSKGTGNEKLFF.

The chain combines TRBV7-2 with TRBJ2-5; D possibly corresponds to TRBD1 (6 bases). The germline CDR1 and CDR2 sequences are SGHTA and FQGNSA. CDR3 length: 13 residues. Trimming stripped 5 bases from V and 4 bases from J, with 11 bases between. The CDR3 DNA is TGTGCCAGCAGCCCCAAGACAGGAGAGACCCAGTACTTC. It translates to CASSPKTGETQYF.

This sequence joins TRBV6-6 and TRBJ1-2, with D possibly being TRBD1 (5 bases). The CDR3 is 16 amino acids. The V and J ends lost 8 bases and 2 bases respectively, with 21 bases between them. From germline, CDR1 is MNHNY and CDR2 SVGAGI (reference sequence). The CDR3 nucleotides are TGTGCCAGCTCAACCAGAAGCGGGGCTGGAAACTATGGCTACACCTTC. This gives the protein CASSTRSGAGNYGYTF.

The V and J genes are TRBV18 and TRBJ1-1; TRBD1 matches at 7 bases. Per germline, CDR1 KGHSH and CDR2 LQKENI. J lost 0 bases, V lost 5 bases, and 9 bases had no gene match. The CDR3 has 16 residues. The CDR3 reads CASSTRQGTMNTEAFF. CDR3 nucleotides: TGTGCCAGCTCAACACGACAGGGAACTATGAACACTGAAGCTTTCTTT.

This rearrangement joins TRBV19 to TRBJ2-1, with D possibly matching TRBD2 (5 bases). The CDR3 length is 12 residues. Per the germline V gene, CDR1 is LNHDA and CDR2 is SQIVND (reference sequence). V shed 3 bases and J shed 9 bases, with 9 bases lying between them. The CDR3 DNA sequence: TGTGCCAGTAGTATTGGTGGGAGTGAGCAGTTCTTC. Amino acid sequence: CASSIGGSEQFF.

The V gene is TRBV9, the J gene TRBJ2-3; 7 bases fit TRBD2. V trimming: 4 bases; J trimming: 1 base; junction bases outside the gene matches: 9. The germline V gene has CDR1 SGDLS and CDR2 YYNGEE. The CDR3 runs to 16 residues. Here the CDR3 reads CASSLLATARTDTQYF. In nucleotides, the CDR3 is TGTGCCAGCAGCCTACTAGCGACCGCCCGCACAGATACGCAGTATTTT. Using reference TRBV9 and TRBJ2-3 for the parts outside the CDR3, the full variable domain is DSGVTQTPKHLITATGQRVTLRCSPRSGDLSVYWYQQSLDQGLQFLIQYYNGEERAKGNILERFSAQQFPDLHSELNLSSLELGDSALYFCASSLLATARTDTQYFGPGTRLTVL.

The CDR3 DNA reads TGTGCCAGCAGCTTAGGGGGCGGTGTTTCTGGAAACACCATATATTTT. Translation: CASSLGGGVSGNTIYF. The chain combines TRBV7-2 with TRBJ1-3; TRBD1 might be the D (5 bases). V lost 1 base, J lost 1 base, and 11 bases lay in between. CDR3 length equals 16 residues. Germline values: CDR1 SGHTA, CDR2 FQGNSA.

A single count supports this clone. The chain links TRBV28 to TRBJ1-5; D is unclear. V was cut by 7 bases and J by 5 bases, with 18 bases left in between. There are 15 residues in the CDR3. Germline CDR1 reads MDHEN; CDR2 reads SYDVKM. This CDR3 is CASNQHSPGDQPQHF. For the CDR3, the DNA is TGTGCCAGCAACCAGCATAGCCCCGGGGATCAGCCCCAGCATTTT. The full variable domain, in which reference TRBV28 and TRBJ1-5 provide the parts outside the CDR3, is DVKVTQSSRYLVKRTGEKVFLECVQDMDHENMFWYRQDPGLGLRLIYFSYDVKMKEKGDIPEGYSVSREKKERFSLILESASTNQTSMYLCASNQHSPGDQPQHFGDGTRLSIL.